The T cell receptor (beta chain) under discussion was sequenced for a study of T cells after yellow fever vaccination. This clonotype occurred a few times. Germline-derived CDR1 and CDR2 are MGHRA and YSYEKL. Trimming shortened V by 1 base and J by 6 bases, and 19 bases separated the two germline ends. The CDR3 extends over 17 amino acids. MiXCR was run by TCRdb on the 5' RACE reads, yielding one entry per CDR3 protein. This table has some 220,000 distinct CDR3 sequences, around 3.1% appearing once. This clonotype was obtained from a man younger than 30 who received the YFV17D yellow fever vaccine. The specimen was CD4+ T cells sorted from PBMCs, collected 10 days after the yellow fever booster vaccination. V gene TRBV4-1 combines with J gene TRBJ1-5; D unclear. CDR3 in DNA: TGCGCCAGCAGCCAAGCCCTGACTGATTCTCGGAGTCAGCCCCAGCATTTT. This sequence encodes CASSQALTDSRSQPQHF.